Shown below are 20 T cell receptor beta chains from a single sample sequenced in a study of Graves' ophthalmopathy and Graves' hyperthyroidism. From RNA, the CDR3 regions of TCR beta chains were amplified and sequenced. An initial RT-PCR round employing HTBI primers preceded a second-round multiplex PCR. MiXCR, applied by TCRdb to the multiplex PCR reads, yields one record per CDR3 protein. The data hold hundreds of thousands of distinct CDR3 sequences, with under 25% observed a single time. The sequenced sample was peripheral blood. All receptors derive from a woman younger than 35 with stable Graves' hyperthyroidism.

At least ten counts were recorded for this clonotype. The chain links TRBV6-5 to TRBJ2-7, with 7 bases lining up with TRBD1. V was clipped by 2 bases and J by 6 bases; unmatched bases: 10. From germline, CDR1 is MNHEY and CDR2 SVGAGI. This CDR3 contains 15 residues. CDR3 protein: CASSYRGRMLFEQYF. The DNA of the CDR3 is TGTGCCAGCAGTTACAGGGGGCGTATGCTATTCGAGCAGTACTTC.

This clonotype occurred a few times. CDR3 region: CSVEGGQAYEQYF. The CDR3 DNA follows: TGCAGCGTTGAAGGAGGACAGGCCTACGAGCAGTACTTC. This chain joins TRBV29-1 and TRBJ2-7; 7 nucleotides line up with TRBD1. The CDR3 runs 13 residues. Trimming at V came to 1 base and at J to 2 bases, leaving 2 bases not matched to a gene. CDR1 and CDR2 (germline): SQVTM, ANQGSEA.

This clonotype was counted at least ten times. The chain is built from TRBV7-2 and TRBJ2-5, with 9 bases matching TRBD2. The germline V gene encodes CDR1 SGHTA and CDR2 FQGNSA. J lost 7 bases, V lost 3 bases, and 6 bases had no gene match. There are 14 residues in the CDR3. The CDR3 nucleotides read TGTGCCAGCAGCTTCCGGACTAGCGTAGGGACCCAGTACTTC. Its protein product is CASSFRTSVGTQYF.

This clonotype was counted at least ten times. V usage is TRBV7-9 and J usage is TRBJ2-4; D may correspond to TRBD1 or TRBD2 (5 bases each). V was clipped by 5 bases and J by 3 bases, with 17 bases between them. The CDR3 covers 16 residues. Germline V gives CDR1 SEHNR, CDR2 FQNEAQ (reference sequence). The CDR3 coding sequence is TGTGCCAGCAGCGTGAGTGGGGGTTATGGCAAAAACATTCAGTACTTC. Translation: CASSVSGGYGKNIQYF.

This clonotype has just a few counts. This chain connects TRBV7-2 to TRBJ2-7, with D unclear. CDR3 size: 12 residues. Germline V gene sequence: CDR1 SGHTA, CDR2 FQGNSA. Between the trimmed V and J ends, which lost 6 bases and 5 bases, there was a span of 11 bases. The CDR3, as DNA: TGTGCCAGCAGTTCGGTATGGGACGAGCAGTACTTC. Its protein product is CASSSVWDEQYF.

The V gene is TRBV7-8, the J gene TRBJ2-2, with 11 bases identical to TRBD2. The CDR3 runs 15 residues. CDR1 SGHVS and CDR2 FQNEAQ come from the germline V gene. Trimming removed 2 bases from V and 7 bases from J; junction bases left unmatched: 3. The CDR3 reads CASSLIGTSGGELFF. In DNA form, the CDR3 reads TGTGCCAGCAGCTTAATTGGGACTAGCGGCGGGGAGCTGTTTTTT.

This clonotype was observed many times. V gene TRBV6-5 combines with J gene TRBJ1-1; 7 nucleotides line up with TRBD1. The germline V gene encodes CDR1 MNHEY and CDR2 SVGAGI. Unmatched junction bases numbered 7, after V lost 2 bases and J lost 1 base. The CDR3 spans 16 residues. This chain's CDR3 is CASSYAHRGGNTEAFF. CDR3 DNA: TGTGCCAGCAGTTACGCACACAGGGGTGGGAACACTGAAGCTTTCTTT.

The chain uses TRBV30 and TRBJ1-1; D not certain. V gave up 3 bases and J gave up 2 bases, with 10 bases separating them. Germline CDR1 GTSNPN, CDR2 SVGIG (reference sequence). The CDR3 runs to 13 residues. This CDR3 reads CAWRYGLNTEAFF. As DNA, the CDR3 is TGTGCCTGGAGATATGGGCTCAACACTGAAGCTTTCTTT.

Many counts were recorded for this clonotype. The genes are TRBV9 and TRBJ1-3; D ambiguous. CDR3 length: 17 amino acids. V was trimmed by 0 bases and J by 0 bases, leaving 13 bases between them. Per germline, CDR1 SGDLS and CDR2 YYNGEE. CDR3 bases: TGTGCCAGCAGCGTAGCCCCCCGGGTCAACTCTGGAAACACCATATATTTT. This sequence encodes CASSVAPRVNSGNTIYF. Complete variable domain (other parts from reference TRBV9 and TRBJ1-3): DSGVTQTPKHLITATGQRVTLRCSPRSGDLSVYWYQQSLDQGLQFLIQYYNGEERAKGNILERFSAQQFPDLHSELNLSSLELGDSALYFCASSVAPRVNSGNTIYFGEGSWLTVV.

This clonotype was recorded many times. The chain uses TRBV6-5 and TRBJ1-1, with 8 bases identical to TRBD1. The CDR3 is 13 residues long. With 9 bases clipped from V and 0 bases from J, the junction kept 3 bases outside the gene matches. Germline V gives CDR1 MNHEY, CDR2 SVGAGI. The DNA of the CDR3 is TGTGCCAGTATGACAGGGGTGAACACTGAAGCTTTCTTT. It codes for CASMTGVNTEAFF.

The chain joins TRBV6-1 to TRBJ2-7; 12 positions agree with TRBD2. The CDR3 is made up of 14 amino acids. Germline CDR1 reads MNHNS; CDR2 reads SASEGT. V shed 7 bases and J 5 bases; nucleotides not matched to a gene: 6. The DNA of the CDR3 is TGTGCCAGCACGAGGACTAGCGGGGTCGACGAGCAGTACTTC. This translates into CASTRTSGVDEQYF.

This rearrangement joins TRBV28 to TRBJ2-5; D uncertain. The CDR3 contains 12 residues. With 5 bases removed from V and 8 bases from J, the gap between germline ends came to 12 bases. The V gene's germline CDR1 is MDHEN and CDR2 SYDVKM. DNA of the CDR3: TGTGCCAGCAGTCCAAACCTCTACACCCAGTACTTC. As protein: CASSPNLYTQYF.

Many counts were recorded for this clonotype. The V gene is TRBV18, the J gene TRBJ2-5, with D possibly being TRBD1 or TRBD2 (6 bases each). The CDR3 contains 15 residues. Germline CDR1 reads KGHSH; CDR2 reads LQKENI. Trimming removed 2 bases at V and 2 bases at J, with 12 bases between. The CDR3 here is CASSPGWRGQETQYF. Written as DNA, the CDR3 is TGTGCCAGCTCACCAGGTTGGAGGGGGCAAGAGACCCAGTACTTC. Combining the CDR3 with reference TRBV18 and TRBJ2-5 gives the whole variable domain NAGVMQNPRHLVRRRGQEARLRCSPMKGHSHVYWYRQLPEEGLKFMVYLQKENIIDESGMPKERFSAEFPKEGPSILRIQQVVRGDSAAYFCASSPGWRGQETQYFGPGTRLLVL.

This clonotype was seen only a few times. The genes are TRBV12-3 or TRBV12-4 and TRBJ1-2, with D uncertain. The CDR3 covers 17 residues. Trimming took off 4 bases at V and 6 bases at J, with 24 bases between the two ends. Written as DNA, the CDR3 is TGTGCCAGCAGTTCCCTAGGCCCCCGACGGATTCATCATGGCTACACCTTC. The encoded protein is CASSSLGPRRIHHGYTF.

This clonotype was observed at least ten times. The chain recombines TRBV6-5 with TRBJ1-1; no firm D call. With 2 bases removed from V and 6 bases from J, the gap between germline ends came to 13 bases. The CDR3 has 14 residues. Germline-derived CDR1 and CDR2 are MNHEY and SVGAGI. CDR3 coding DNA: TGTGCCAGCAGTTACACAAACCAGGTGGCTGAAGCTTTCTTT. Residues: CASSYTNQVAEAFF.

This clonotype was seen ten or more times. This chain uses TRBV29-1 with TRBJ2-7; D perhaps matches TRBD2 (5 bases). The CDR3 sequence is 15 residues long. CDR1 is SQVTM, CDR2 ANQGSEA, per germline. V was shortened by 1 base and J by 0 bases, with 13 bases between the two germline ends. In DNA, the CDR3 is TGCAGCGTTGAAGTGGCGGGCCAACTCTCCTACGAGCAGTACTTC. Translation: CSVEVAGQLSYEQYF.

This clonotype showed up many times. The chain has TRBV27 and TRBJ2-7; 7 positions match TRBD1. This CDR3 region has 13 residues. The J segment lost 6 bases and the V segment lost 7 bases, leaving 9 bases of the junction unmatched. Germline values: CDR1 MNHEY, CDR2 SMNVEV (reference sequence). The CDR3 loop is CASKRQGGIEQYF. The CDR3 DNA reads TGTGCCAGCAAAAGACAGGGTGGAATCGAGCAGTACTTC.

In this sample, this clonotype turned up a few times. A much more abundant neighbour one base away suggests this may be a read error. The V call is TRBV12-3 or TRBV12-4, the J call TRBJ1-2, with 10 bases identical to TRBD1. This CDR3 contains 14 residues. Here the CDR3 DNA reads TGTGCCAACAGTGATCGGACAGGGGGCTATGGCTACACCTTC. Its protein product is CANSDRTGGYGYTF.

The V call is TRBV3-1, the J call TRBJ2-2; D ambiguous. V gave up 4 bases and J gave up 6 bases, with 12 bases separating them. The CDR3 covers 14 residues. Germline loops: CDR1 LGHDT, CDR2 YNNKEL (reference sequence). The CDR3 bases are TGTGCCAGCAGCCCCCTGGTGGCGGCCGGGGAGCTGTTTTTT. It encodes CASSPLVAAGELFF.

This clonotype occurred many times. This chain's CDR3 is CSAREDRDFYEQYF. CDR3 DNA sequence: TGCAGTGCTAGAGAAGACAGGGATTTCTACGAGCAGTACTTC. The rearrangement uses TRBV20-1 and TRBJ2-7; 7 bases agree with TRBD1. Unmatched junction bases numbered 5, after V lost 0 bases and J lost 3 bases. CDR1 DFQATT and CDR2 SNEGSKA come from the germline V gene (reference sequence). The CDR3 extends over 14 amino acids.